A selection of T cell receptor beta chains follows, all from one sample in a study of CD8 T cells in Susac syndrome. TCRdb independently ran MiXCR on the immunoSEQ multiplex PCR reads; one entry per CDR3 protein. The sample contains 250,000 to 300,000 distinct CDR3 sequences, 70% to 90% of which appear only once. The material sequenced was CD8+ T cells from PBMCs. The receptors come from a human donor with multiple sclerosis. CDR3s include the opening cysteine and the closing phenylalanine or tryptophan. D genes are given only for firm matches. Clone size is given for some rows only: seen once, a few or many times, or a class if the clone is expanded.

TRBJ1-5,TRBV29-1,NA,TRBD1,CSVMTGYGNQPQHF,TGCAGCGTTATGACAGGGTACGGCAATCAGCCCCAGCATTTT
TRBJ2-6,TRBV2,NA,TRBD1,CASKGTGASGANVLTF,TGTGCCAGCAAGGGGACAGGGGCTTCTGGGGCCAACGTCCTGACTTTC
TRBJ2-1,TRBV20-1,NA,TRBD2,CSARELAPSSYNEQFF,TGCAGTGCTAGGGAACTAGCGCCTAGCTCCTACAATGAGCAGTTCTTC
TRBJ2-1,TRBV6-1,NA,TRBD2,CASSTGSGLAGNEQFF,TGTGCCAGCAGTACCGGGTCGGGACTAGCGGGCAATGAGCAGTTCTTC
TRBJ2-1,TRBV29-1,NA,NA,CSGDSETSYNEQFF,TGCAGCGGGGACTCTGAGACTAGCTACAATGAGCAGTTCTTC
TRBJ2-7,TRBV9,NA,NA,CASSGSSREQYF,TGTGCCAGCAGCGGGAGCAGCCGGGAGCAGTACTTC
TRBJ2-7,TRBV9,NA,NA,CASSVPHYLRRGSYEQYF,TGTGCCAGCAGCGTACCTCACTATTTGCGGCGGGGCTCCTACGAGCAGTACTTC
TRBJ2-5,TRBV6-2/TRBV6-3,NA,NA,CASRPDSPGATQYF,TGTGCCAGCAGACCCGACAGTCCCGGGGCGACCCAGTACTTC
TRBJ2-1,TRBV20-1,NA,NA,CSASSGDSSYNEQFF,TGCAGTGCTAGTTCTGGGGATAGCTCCTACAATGAGCAGTTCTTC
TRBJ2-7,TRBV7-9,NA,NA,CASSSDSLQYF,TGTGCCAGCAGCTCAGACAGCTTGCAGTACTTC
TRBJ2-1,TRBV30,NA,TRBD2,CACPGAGGLSYNEQFF,TGTGCCTGCCCTGGAGCGGGGGGCCTTTCCTACAATGAGCAGTTCTTC
TRBJ2-1,TRBV13,NA,NA,CASSLGAGYRQFF,TGTGCCAGCAGCTTAGGGGCAGGGTATAGGCAGTTCTTC
TRBJ2-3,TRBV5-6,NA,NA,CASEFGVWDTQYF,TGTGCCAGCGAATTTGGAGTTTGGGATACGCAGTATTTT
TRBJ1-2,TRBV6-2/TRBV6-3,NA,TRBD1,CASSAGQLYGYTF,TGTGCCAGCAGTGCGGGACAGCTTTATGGCTACACCTTC
TRBJ2-1,TRBV27,NA,TRBD2,CASSFMTSGADEQFF,TGTGCCAGCAGTTTTATGACTAGCGGGGCGGATGAGCAGTTCTTC
TRBJ2-7,TRBV4-1,NA,NA,CASSQVAGAYEQYF,TGCGCCAGCAGCCAAGTTGCAGGGGCCTACGAGCAGTACTTC
TRBJ2-5,TRBV12-3/TRBV12-4,NA,TRBD1,CASSLAPGTGGSPYQETQYF,TGTGCCAGCAGTTTAGCGCCCGGGACAGGGGGCTCCCCGTACCAAGAGACCCAGTACTTC
TRBJ1-3,TRBV2,NA,NA,CASSDSSDGNTIYF,TGTGCCAGCAGTGACAGCTCCGATGGAAACACCATATATTTT
TRBJ1-2,TRBV20-1,NA,NA,CSARGGPGGYTF,TGCAGTGCTAGAGGGGGGCCCGGGGGCTACACCTTC
TRBJ2-3,TRBV12-3/TRBV12-4,NA,TRBD2,CASSLTSADTQYF,TGTGCCAGCAGTTTGACTAGCGCAGATACGCAGTATTTT
TRBJ1-1,TRBV6-5,NA,NA,CASSFDGPNTEAFF,TGTGCCAGCAGCTTCGACGGGCCTAACACTGAAGCTTTCTTT
TRBJ2-7,TRBV29-1,NA,TRBD2,CSVESLSGKREQYF,TGCAGCGTTGAATCCCTAAGCGGGAAGAGGGAGCAGTACTTC
TRBJ1-4,TRBV6-6,NA,NA,CASGVGGEDEKLFF,TGTGCCAGCGGGGTAGGGGGTGAGGATGAAAAACTGTTTTTT
TRBJ2-1,TRBV27,NA,NA,CASRNQGSKQFF,TGTGCCAGCAGAAACCAGGGTTCGAAGCAGTTCTTC
TRBJ1-2,TRBV9,NA,TRBD1,CASSVGVGTVQSNYGYTF,TGTGCCAGCAGCGTCGGGGTCGGGACAGTTCAGTCTAACTATGGCTACACCTTC
TRBJ1-2,TRBV29-1,NA,NA,CSVQGQFPGTYTF,TGCAGCGTTCAAGGACAGTTTCCGGGGACCTACACCTTC
TRBJ2-7,TRBV28,NA,TRBD2,CASSWGLAGSYEQYF,TGTGCCAGCAGCTGGGGACTAGCGGGAAGCTACGAGCAGTACTTC
TRBJ2-3,TRBV30,NA,TRBD2,CAWGAGDTDTQYF,TGTGCCTGGGGGGCGGGGGACACAGATACGCAGTATTTT
TRBJ2-5,TRBV6-4,NA,NA,CASSSNAGAGETQYF,TGTGCCAGCAGCTCGAACGCGGGGGCTGGAGAGACCCAGTACTTC
TRBJ2-1,TRBV28,few,NA,CASSFRDEQFF,TGTGCCAGCAGTTTTAGGGATGAGCAGTTCTTC
TRBJ2-7,TRBV19,NA,TRBD1,CASTTGTGNSYEQYF,TGTGCCAGTACTACGGGGACAGGCAACTCCTACGAGCAGTACTTC
TRBJ1-2,TRBV20-1,NA,NA,CSSPPGGEYGYTF,TGCAGTTCTCCCCCGGGGGGCGAGTATGGCTACACCTTC
TRBJ2-7,TRBV28,NA,TRBD1,CASNPTGTGSYEQYF,TGTGCCAGCAACCCCACCGGGACAGGCTCCTACGAGCAGTACTTC
TRBJ1-5,TRBV12-3/TRBV12-4,NA,NA,CASSQHRNQPQHF,TGTGCCAGCAGCCAGCACAGGAATCAGCCCCAGCATTTT
TRBJ2-1,TRBV5-4,NA,NA,CASSLDQEDPNEQFF,TGTGCCAGCAGCTTGGACCAGGAGGATCCTAATGAGCAGTTCTTC
TRBJ2-3,TRBV19,NA,NA,CASSQGGDTQYF,TGTGCCAGTAGCCAAGGGGGAGATACGCAGTATTTT
TRBJ1-5,TRBV27,NA,NA,CASSQQGSNQPQHF,TGTGCCAGCAGTCAACAGGGTAGCAATCAGCCCCAGCATTTT
TRBJ2-2,TRBV9,NA,TRBD2,CASSVGVAGGPYTGELFF,TGTGCCAGCAGCGTAGGAGTAGCGGGAGGGCCTTACACCGGGGAGCTGTTTTTT
TRBJ2-7,TRBV28,NA,NA,CASRGGHYYEQYF,TGTGCCAGCAGGGGGGGACATTACTACGAGCAGTACTTC
TRBJ2-1,TRBV20-1,NA,NA,CSARDLVRDTYNEQFF,TGCAGTGCTAGAGATTTGGTGCGGGACACCTACAATGAGCAGTTCTTC
TRBJ2-1,TRBV29-1,NA,NA,CSGSPGNEQFF,TGCAGCGGGAGCCCGGGGAATGAGCAGTTCTTC
TRBJ2-5,TRBV11-2,NA,NA,CASRTSQTQYF,TGTGCCAGCCGCACTAGCCAGACCCAGTACTTC
TRBJ2-1,TRBV9,NA,NA,CASSVTGYNEQFF,TGTGCCAGCAGCGTGACAGGTTACAATGAGCAGTTCTTC
TRBJ2-7,TRBV29-1,few,NA,CSVVTGPYAEQYF,TGCAGCGTTGTCACGGGTCCCTACGCGGAGCAGTACTTC
TRBJ2-3,TRBV4-3,NA,TRBD1,CASSQGTGGWSTDTQYF,TGCGCCAGCAGCCAGGGCACAGGGGGTTGGAGCACAGATACGCAGTATTTT
TRBJ2-7,TRBV27,NA,TRBD1,CASTRTGTHEQYF,TGTGCCAGCACACGGACAGGGACCCACGAGCAGTACTTC